The rows below give T cell receptor beta chains drawn from one sample of a study of Ad26.COV2.S vaccination and SARS-CoV-2 variants. Method: immunoSEQ multiplex PCR; TCRdb's copy keeps in-frame clones and lacks some. The table lists roughly 700,000 clones, approximately 88% of them singletons. The source material was peripheral blood, sampled in a trial of Ad26.COV2.S vaccine versus placebo. The source is a person between 18 and 65 years old who received the Ad26.COV2.S COVID-19 vaccine or a placebo. Each CDR3 is given with its conserved first and last residue. The order of the fields is CDR3 DNA, CDR3 protein, V gene, D gene, clone size, J gene, CDR3 length. D genes are given only for firm matches. The size entry is marked missing in some rows and otherwise reads once, few, many or a size class.

CDR3nt: TGTGCCAGCTCACCACAGCAGGGACAGGTCAATTCACCCCTCCACTTT
CDR3aa: CASSPQQGQVNSPLHF
v_gene: TRBV18
d_gene: TRBD1
abundance: -
j_gene: TRBJ1-6
len: 16

CDR3nt: TGTGCCAGCAGCACATTAGACCGGGCCGGGCAGTTCTTC
CDR3aa: CASSTLDRAGQFF
v_gene: TRBV9
d_gene: -
abundance: -
j_gene: TRBJ2-1
len: 13

CDR3nt: TGTGCCACCAGTGATCAGAGGCGGACCCAGTACTTC
CDR3aa: CATSDQRRTQYF
v_gene: TRBV24-1
d_gene: -
abundance: -
j_gene: TRBJ2-5
len: 12

CDR3nt: TGTGCCAGTAAACAGGGGAGTGGAGAGACCCAGTACTTC
CDR3aa: CASKQGSGETQYF
v_gene: TRBV19
d_gene: TRBD1
abundance: -
j_gene: TRBJ2-5
len: 13

CDR3nt: TGTGCCAGCAGCCAACCTAGCGGGAGCACAGATACGCAGTATTTT
CDR3aa: CASSQPSGSTDTQYF
v_gene: TRBV3-1/TRBV3-2
d_gene: TRBD2
abundance: -
j_gene: TRBJ2-3
len: 15

CDR3nt: TGTGCCAGCAGCCAAGATCTGGGACAGCTGGGGGAAAAACTGTTTTTT
CDR3aa: CASSQDLGQLGEKLFF
v_gene: TRBV14
d_gene: TRBD1
abundance: -
j_gene: TRBJ1-4
len: 16

CDR3nt: TGTGCCAGCAGCGGGGACAGGGGGCCGTTTGTCACTGAAGCTTTCTTT
CDR3aa: CASSGDRGPFVTEAFF
v_gene: TRBV5-4
d_gene: TRBD1
abundance: -
j_gene: TRBJ1-1
len: 16

CDR3nt: TGTGCCAGCAGCCGAGACAGTAGCTATGGCTACACCTTC
CDR3aa: CASSRDSSYGYTF
v_gene: TRBV5-6
d_gene: -
abundance: -
j_gene: TRBJ1-2
len: 13

CDR3nt: TGTGCCATCAGTGAGTCTGAGGGGATTCTGAACACTGAAGCTTTCTTT
CDR3aa: CAISESEGILNTEAFF
v_gene: TRBV10-3
d_gene: -
abundance: -
j_gene: TRBJ1-1
len: 16

CDR3nt: TGTGCCAGCAGAACAAATCCGGGAGTTGTCGGGGAGCTGTTTTTT
CDR3aa: CASRTNPGVVGELFF
v_gene: TRBV3-1/TRBV3-2
d_gene: -
abundance: -
j_gene: TRBJ2-2
len: 15

CDR3nt: TGTGCCAGCAGCCACGTCCAGGGGAGGGCTGAAGCTTTCTTT
CDR3aa: CASSHVQGRAEAFF
v_gene: TRBV5-4
d_gene: -
abundance: -
j_gene: TRBJ1-1
len: 14

CDR3nt: TGTGCCAGTTTAGCCCAGTCAGGCCTCGGGGTCACAGATACGCAGTATTTT
CDR3aa: CASLAQSGLGVTDTQYF
v_gene: TRBV19
d_gene: -
abundance: -
j_gene: TRBJ2-3
len: 17

CDR3nt: TGTGCCAGCAGTTGGGACGGGAATCAGCCCCAGCATTTT
CDR3aa: CASSWDGNQPQHF
v_gene: TRBV12-3/TRBV12-4
d_gene: -
abundance: -
j_gene: TRBJ1-5
len: 13

CDR3nt: TGTGCCACCAGTGATGGTCAGGGTACGGGAACTGAAGCTTTCTTT
CDR3aa: CATSDGQGTGTEAFF
v_gene: TRBV24-1
d_gene: -
abundance: -
j_gene: TRBJ1-1
len: 15

CDR3nt: TGTGCCAGCAGTTACGCCGGGGCCAACGTCCTGACTTTC
CDR3aa: CASSYAGANVLTF
v_gene: TRBV6-2/TRBV6-3
d_gene: -
abundance: -
j_gene: TRBJ2-6
len: 13

CDR3nt: TGTGCCAGTACCACCACGGGCTCGGACACCGGGGAGCTGTTTTTT
CDR3aa: CASTTTGSDTGELFF
v_gene: TRBV19
d_gene: -
abundance: -
j_gene: TRBJ2-2
len: 15

CDR3nt: TGTGCCAGCAGGCCCGGGACAGCAGTTCTTATCAATGAGCAGTTCTTC
CDR3aa: CASRPGTAVLINEQFF
v_gene: TRBV27
d_gene: TRBD1
abundance: -
j_gene: TRBJ2-1
len: 16

CDR3nt: TGCAGCGTTGAGGGCCGGGACGACTACGAGCAGTACTTC
CDR3aa: CSVEGRDDYEQYF
v_gene: TRBV29-1
d_gene: -
abundance: once
j_gene: TRBJ2-7
len: 13

CDR3nt: TGTGCCAGTAGTATAGATCGGGCTAGCGGGAGCACAGATACGCAGTATTTT
CDR3aa: CASSIDRASGSTDTQYF
v_gene: TRBV19
d_gene: TRBD2
abundance: -
j_gene: TRBJ2-3
len: 17

CDR3nt: TGTGCCAGCTCACTAGCGGGAATATCAGGAGGCTACGAGCAGTACTTC
CDR3aa: CASSLAGISGGYEQYF
v_gene: TRBV2
d_gene: TRBD2
abundance: -
j_gene: TRBJ2-7
len: 16

CDR3nt: TGTGCCAGCAGTTACTCAGGACAGGGTGCTTTCTTT
CDR3aa: CASSYSGQGAFF
v_gene: TRBV6-2/TRBV6-3
d_gene: TRBD1
abundance: -
j_gene: TRBJ1-1
len: 12

CDR3nt: TGTGCCACCAGCAGAATCACAGGGATACAGCCCCAGCATTTT
CDR3aa: CATSRITGIQPQHF
v_gene: TRBV15
d_gene: -
abundance: -
j_gene: TRBJ1-5
len: 14

CDR3nt: TGTGCCAGTTCCGACAGGGGGCTTGTCTATGGCTACACCTTC
CDR3aa: CASSDRGLVYGYTF
v_gene: TRBV19
d_gene: TRBD1
abundance: -
j_gene: TRBJ1-2
len: 14

CDR3nt: TGTGCCAGCAGCGTAGATTCGGGGGGGCCCACAGATACGCAGTATTTT
CDR3aa: CASSVDSGGPTDTQYF
v_gene: TRBV9
d_gene: TRBD2
abundance: once
j_gene: TRBJ2-3
len: 16

CDR3nt: TGTGCCAGCAGACCTCGGACAGGGAGCAATCAGCCCCAGCATTTT
CDR3aa: CASRPRTGSNQPQHF
v_gene: TRBV2
d_gene: TRBD1
abundance: -
j_gene: TRBJ1-5
len: 15

CDR3nt: TGTGCCAGCAGCTTCCGGGACCCGCCAGGGGTGGAGCAGTACTTC
CDR3aa: CASSFRDPPGVEQYF
v_gene: TRBV7-8
d_gene: -
abundance: once
j_gene: TRBJ2-7
len: 15

CDR3nt: TGTGCCAGCAGCCGCGGGAACGGCGGCACTGAAGCTTTCTTT
CDR3aa: CASSRGNGGTEAFF
v_gene: TRBV14
d_gene: -
abundance: -
j_gene: TRBJ1-1
len: 14

CDR3nt: TGCAGCGTTGGTGGCCGAGCCACAGATACGCAGTATTTT
CDR3aa: CSVGGRATDTQYF
v_gene: TRBV29-1
d_gene: -
abundance: -
j_gene: TRBJ2-3
len: 13

CDR3nt: TGTGCCAGCACCCCAGGACGGGGATACAACTACGAGCAGTACTTC
CDR3aa: CASTPGRGYNYEQYF
v_gene: TRBV6-5
d_gene: -
abundance: -
j_gene: TRBJ2-7
len: 15

CDR3nt: TGTGCCAGCAGCCCAGGGCCAGGGGATGGAAACACCATATATTTT
CDR3aa: CASSPGPGDGNTIYF
v_gene: TRBV7-2
d_gene: -
abundance: -
j_gene: TRBJ1-3
len: 15

CDR3nt: TGTGCCAGCACCCGAGGGTCGGGAAACACCATATATTTT
CDR3aa: CASTRGSGNTIYF
v_gene: TRBV6-5
d_gene: -
abundance: few
j_gene: TRBJ1-3
len: 13

CDR3nt: TGTGCCAGCAGCTTAGCGGCAGCAGAGACCCAGTACTTC
CDR3aa: CASSLAAAETQYF
v_gene: TRBV7-9
d_gene: -
abundance: -
j_gene: TRBJ2-5
len: 13

CDR3nt: TGTGCCAGCAGCCTCCCGGACAGCTCTGGAAACACCATATATTTT
CDR3aa: CASSLPDSSGNTIYF
v_gene: TRBV3-1/TRBV3-2
d_gene: -
abundance: -
j_gene: TRBJ1-3
len: 15

CDR3nt: TGTGCCAGCAGGGGCAGGGGCCGTGGCAATCAGCCCCAGCATTTT
CDR3aa: CASRGRGRGNQPQHF
v_gene: TRBV2
d_gene: -
abundance: -
j_gene: TRBJ1-5
len: 15

CDR3nt: TGTGCCAGCAGGGACCCCGGGAAGGATGGCTACACCTTC
CDR3aa: CASRDPGKDGYTF
v_gene: TRBV6-4
d_gene: -
abundance: once
j_gene: TRBJ1-2
len: 13

CDR3nt: TGTGCCAGCAGAGGGGGAGCCGGCTACCTGTCTGAAGCTTTCTTT
CDR3aa: CASRGGAGYLSEAFF
v_gene: TRBV27
d_gene: -
abundance: once
j_gene: TRBJ1-1
len: 15

CDR3nt: TGTGCCAGCAGCCAAGAAGGGACATCCTACGAGCAGTACTTC
CDR3aa: CASSQEGTSYEQYF
v_gene: TRBV3-1/TRBV3-2
d_gene: -
abundance: -
j_gene: TRBJ2-7
len: 14

CDR3nt: TGTGCCACCAACCAAACCGAACCAGGGCGGCGGTGCGGGGAGTTTTTT
CDR3aa: CATNQTEPGRRCGEFF
v_gene: TRBV15
d_gene: -
abundance: -
j_gene: TRBJ1-4
len: 16

CDR3nt: TGTGCCAGCAGTTTTACAGTGGGAACTGAAGCTTTCTTT
CDR3aa: CASSFTVGTEAFF
v_gene: TRBV27
d_gene: -
abundance: -
j_gene: TRBJ1-1
len: 13

CDR3nt: TGTGCCAGCACCGCTAGTAGCGGACACGAGCAGTACTTC
CDR3aa: CASTASSGHEQYF
v_gene: TRBV12-3/TRBV12-4
d_gene: -
abundance: -
j_gene: TRBJ2-7
len: 13

CDR3nt: TGTGCCAGCAGCTTCACAGGCACTGAAGCTTTCTTT
CDR3aa: CASSFTGTEAFF
v_gene: TRBV7-9
d_gene: -
abundance: -
j_gene: TRBJ1-1
len: 12

CDR3nt: TGTGCCAGCAGCCTATACTTACCGGGACTAGTCGCCGGGGAGCTGTTTTTT
CDR3aa: CASSLYLPGLVAGELFF
v_gene: TRBV7-8
d_gene: TRBD2
abundance: -
j_gene: TRBJ2-2
len: 17

CDR3nt: TGTGCCAGTACCCCGGGTGGAAACACCATATATTTT
CDR3aa: CASTPGGNTIYF
v_gene: TRBV19
d_gene: -
abundance: -
j_gene: TRBJ1-3
len: 12

CDR3nt: TGTGCCAGCAGCCGTTATCCTAGTAACAGTGAGCAGTTCTTC
CDR3aa: CASSRYPSNSEQFF
v_gene: TRBV7-2
d_gene: -
abundance: -
j_gene: TRBJ2-1
len: 14

CDR3nt: TGTGCCAGCAGCTTTTGGACCTCACAAGGGGAGCTGTTTTTT
CDR3aa: CASSFWTSQGELFF
v_gene: TRBV7-9
d_gene: -
abundance: few
j_gene: TRBJ2-2
len: 14

CDR3nt: TGTGCCAGCTCACCCTCCACTGGCTCCTACGAGCAGTACTTC
CDR3aa: CASSPSTGSYEQYF
v_gene: TRBV18
d_gene: -
abundance: -
j_gene: TRBJ2-7
len: 14

CDR3nt: TGTGCCACCCGACAGGGAGGGAATTCACCCCTCCACTTT
CDR3aa: CATRQGGNSPLHF
v_gene: TRBV10-3
d_gene: TRBD1
abundance: few
j_gene: TRBJ1-6
len: 13

CDR3nt: TGTGCCTGGACCACCCTGCGGACAGTTGCAGAGACCCAGTACTTC
CDR3aa: CAWTTLRTVAETQYF
v_gene: TRBV30
d_gene: -
abundance: once
j_gene: TRBJ2-5
len: 15

CDR3nt: TGTGCCACCAGTGAAGGCCGGGAGCCTATGAACACTGAAGCTTTCTTT
CDR3aa: CATSEGREPMNTEAFF
v_gene: TRBV24-1
d_gene: -
abundance: -
j_gene: TRBJ1-1
len: 16

CDR3nt: TGCAGCGTTCGGCCGGGGGGCACTGAAGCTTTCTTT
CDR3aa: CSVRPGGTEAFF
v_gene: TRBV29-1
d_gene: -
abundance: -
j_gene: TRBJ1-1
len: 12